This passage covers 6 T cell receptor beta chains from one sample sequenced in a study of cytomegalovirus exposure and HLA in healthy donors. Both 60 Vbeta primers and 13 Jbeta primers went into the PCR. The protocol was immunoSEQ multiplex PCR, while the TCRdb copy is restricted to in-frame clones and leaves out a portion. The table includes roughly 150,000 clones, approximately 83% detected once. The sample taken for sequencing was PBMCs. These receptors were collected from a male donor in good health and CMV-seronegative.

The chain recombines TRBV7-9 with TRBJ1-5, with 10 bases aligning to TRBD1. Germline V gene lookup returns CDR1 SEHNR and CDR2 FQNEAQ (reference sequence). CDR3 length: 14 residues. Germline trimming cut 5 bases from V and 7 bases from J; bases unmatched to any gene: 5. DNA for the CDR3: TGTGCCAGCAGCCGGACAGGGGGATGGCAGCCCCAGCATTTT. This codes for CASSRTGGWQPQHF.

The J gene is TRBJ2-1, the V gene TRBV29-1; the D gene is possibly TRBD1 (6 bases). Germline V gene lookup returns CDR1 SQVTM and CDR2 ANQGSEA. The CDR3 length is 12 residues. The germline V and J ends were trimmed by 8 bases and 10 bases, with 18 bases remaining between them. In DNA, the CDR3 is TGCAGCTCTTCCGACAGGTCAAGCGAGCAGTTCTTC. It codes for CSSSDRSSEQFF.

The gene calls are TRBV5-1 and TRBJ2-3; 9 nucleotides agree with TRBD2. This CDR3 is built from 14 residues. Germline V gives CDR1 SGHRS, CDR2 YFSETQ. V shed 2 bases, J shed 4 bases, and the junction held 2 bases outside the gene matches. The CDR3 bases are TGCGCCAGCAGCTTTAGCGGGAGCTCAGATACGCAGTATTTT. It encodes CASSFSGSSDTQYF.

This sequence joins TRBV27 and TRBJ2-1; 9 bases map to TRBD1. The CDR3 is 16 residues long. Looked up from germline, CDR1 is MNHEY and CDR2 is SMNVEV (reference sequence). The ends lost 6 bases at V and 6 bases at J; junction bases unmatched: 12. The chain's CDR3 is CASSLTGGIRRNEQFF. The CDR3, as DNA: TGTGCCAGCAGCCTAACAGGGGGCATAAGGCGCAATGAGCAGTTCTTC.

The chain uses TRBV30 and TRBJ1-5; perhaps TRBD1 as D (6 bases). The V end was cut by 2 bases, the J end by 4 bases, with 15 bases between. CDR3 size: 15 residues. Per germline, CDR1 GTSNPN and CDR2 SVGIG (reference sequence). Here the CDR3 reads CAWSISGTSNQPQHF. CDR3 bases: TGTGCCTGGAGTATCTCCGGGACATCTAATCAGCCCCAGCATTTT. The full variable domain, completed using reference TRBV30 and TRBJ1-5, is SQTIHQWPATLVQPVGSPLSLECTVEGTSNPNLYWYRQAAGRGLQLLFYSVGIGQISSEVPQNLSASRPQDRQFILSSKKLLLSDSGFYLCAWSISGTSNQPQHFGDGTRLSIL.

This clone was picked up one time. This chain joins TRBV7-9 and TRBJ1-1, with D possibly being TRBD1 (6 bases). The CDR3 spans 15 residues. Per germline, CDR1 SEHNR and CDR2 FQNEAQ (reference sequence). Between the trimmed V and J ends, which lost 0 bases and 4 bases, there was a span of 12 bases. Here the CDR3 DNA reads TGTGCCAGCAGCTTAGCGCGGGGGGGGCGCACTGAAGCTTTCTTT. This translates into CASSLARGGRTEAFF.